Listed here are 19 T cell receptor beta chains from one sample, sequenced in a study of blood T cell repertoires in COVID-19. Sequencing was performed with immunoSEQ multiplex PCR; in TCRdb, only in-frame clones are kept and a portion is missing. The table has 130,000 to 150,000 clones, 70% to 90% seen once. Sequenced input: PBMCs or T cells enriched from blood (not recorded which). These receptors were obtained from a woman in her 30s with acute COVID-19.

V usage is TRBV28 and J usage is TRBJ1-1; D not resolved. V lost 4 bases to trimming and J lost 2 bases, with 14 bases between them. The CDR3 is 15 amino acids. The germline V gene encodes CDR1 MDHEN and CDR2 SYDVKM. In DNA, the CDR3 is TGTGCCAGCAGTTACGCCCGCCGGGGAAACACTGAAGCTTTCTTT. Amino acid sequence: CASSYARRGNTEAFF.

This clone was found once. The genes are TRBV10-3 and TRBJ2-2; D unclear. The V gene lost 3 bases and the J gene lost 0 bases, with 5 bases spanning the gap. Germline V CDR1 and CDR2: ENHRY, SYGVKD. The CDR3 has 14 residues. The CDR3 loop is CAISESANTGELFF. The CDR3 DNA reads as TGTGCCATCAGTGAATCCGCGAACACCGGGGAGCTGTTTTTT.

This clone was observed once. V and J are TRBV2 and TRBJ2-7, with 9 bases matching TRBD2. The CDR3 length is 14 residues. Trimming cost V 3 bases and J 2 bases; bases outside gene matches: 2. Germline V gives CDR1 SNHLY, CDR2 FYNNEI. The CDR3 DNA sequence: TGTGCCAGCAGTGAGGCGGGAGGGCCCTACGAGCAGTACTTC. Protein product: CASSEAGGPYEQYF.

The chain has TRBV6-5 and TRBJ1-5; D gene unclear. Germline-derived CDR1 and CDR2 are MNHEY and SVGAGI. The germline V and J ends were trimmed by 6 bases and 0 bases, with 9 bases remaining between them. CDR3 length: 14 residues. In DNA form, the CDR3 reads TGTGCCAGCAGGGAGAAATTTAGCAATCAGCCCCAGCATTTT. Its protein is CASREKFSNQPQHF.

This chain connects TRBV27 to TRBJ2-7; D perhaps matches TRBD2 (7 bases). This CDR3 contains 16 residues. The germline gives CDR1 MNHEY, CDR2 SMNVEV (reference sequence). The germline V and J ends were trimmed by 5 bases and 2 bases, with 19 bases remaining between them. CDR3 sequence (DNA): TGTGCCAGCAGTCGCAGGGGAGGGGGGTTCGCCTACGAGCAGTACTTC. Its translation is CASSRRGGGFAYEQYF.

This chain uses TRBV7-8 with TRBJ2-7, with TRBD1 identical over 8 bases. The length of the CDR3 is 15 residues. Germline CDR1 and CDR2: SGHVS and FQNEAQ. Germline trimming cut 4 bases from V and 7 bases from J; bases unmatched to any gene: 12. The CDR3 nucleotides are TGTGCCAGCAGCTCGACCTCGGGACAGGCCATTGAGCAGTACTTC. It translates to CASSSTSGQAIEQYF.

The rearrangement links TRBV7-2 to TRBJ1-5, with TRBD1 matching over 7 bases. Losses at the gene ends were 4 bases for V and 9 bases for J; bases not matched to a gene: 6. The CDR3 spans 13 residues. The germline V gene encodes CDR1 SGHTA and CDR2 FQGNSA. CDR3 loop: CASSSVTGVPQHF. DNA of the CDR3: TGTGCCAGCAGCTCCGTCACAGGGGTGCCCCAGCATTTT. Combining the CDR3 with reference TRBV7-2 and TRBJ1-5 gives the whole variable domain GAGVSQSPSNKVTEKGKDVELRCDPISGHTALYWYRQSLGQGLEFLIYFQGNSAPDKSGLPSDRFSAERTGGSVSTLTIQRTQQEDSAVYLCASSSVTGVPQHFGDGTRLSIL.

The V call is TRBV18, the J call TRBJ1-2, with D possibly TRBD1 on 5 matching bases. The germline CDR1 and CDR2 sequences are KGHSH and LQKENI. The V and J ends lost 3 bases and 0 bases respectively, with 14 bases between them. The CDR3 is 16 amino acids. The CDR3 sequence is CASSPLGAGTNYGYTF. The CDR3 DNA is TGTGCCAGCTCACCGCTTGGGGCTGGGACTAACTATGGCTACACCTTC.

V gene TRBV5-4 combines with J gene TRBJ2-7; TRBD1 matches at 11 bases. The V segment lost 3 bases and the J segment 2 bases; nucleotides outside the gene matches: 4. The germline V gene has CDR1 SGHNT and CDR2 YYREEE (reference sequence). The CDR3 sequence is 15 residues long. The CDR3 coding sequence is TGTGCCAGCAGCTCTACGGGACAGGGGGCCTACGAGCAGTACTTC. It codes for CASSSTGQGAYEQYF.

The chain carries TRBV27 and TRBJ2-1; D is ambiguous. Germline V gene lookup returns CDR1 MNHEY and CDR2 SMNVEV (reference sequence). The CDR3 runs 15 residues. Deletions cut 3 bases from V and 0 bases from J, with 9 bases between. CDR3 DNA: TGTGCCAGCAGTTTGGTCACCAGCTCCTACAATGAGCAGTTCTTC. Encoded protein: CASSLVTSSYNEQFF.

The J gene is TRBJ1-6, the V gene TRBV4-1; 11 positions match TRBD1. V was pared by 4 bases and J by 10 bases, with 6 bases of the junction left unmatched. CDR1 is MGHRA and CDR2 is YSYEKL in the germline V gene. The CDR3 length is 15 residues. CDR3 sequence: CASSRGQGAGSPLHF. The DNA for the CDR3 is TGCGCCAGCAGCCGTGGACAGGGGGCGGGATCACCCCTCCACTTT.

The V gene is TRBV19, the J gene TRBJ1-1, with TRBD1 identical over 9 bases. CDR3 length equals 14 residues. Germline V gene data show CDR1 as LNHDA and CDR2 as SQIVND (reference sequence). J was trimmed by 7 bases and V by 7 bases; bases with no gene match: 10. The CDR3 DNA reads TGTGCCAGTACTCGGGACAGGGACTACAATGAAGCTTTCTTT. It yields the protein CASTRDRDYNEAFF.

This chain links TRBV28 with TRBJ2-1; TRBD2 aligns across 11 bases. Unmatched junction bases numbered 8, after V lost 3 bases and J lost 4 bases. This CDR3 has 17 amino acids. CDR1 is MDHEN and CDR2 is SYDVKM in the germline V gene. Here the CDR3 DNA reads TGTGCCAGCAGTTTTACTAGCGGGGGATATCGATACAATGAGCAGTTCTTC. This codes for CASSFTSGGYRYNEQFF.

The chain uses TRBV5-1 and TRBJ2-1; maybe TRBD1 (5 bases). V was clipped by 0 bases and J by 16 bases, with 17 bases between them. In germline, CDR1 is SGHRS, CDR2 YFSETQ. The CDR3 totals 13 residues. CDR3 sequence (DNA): TGCGCCAGCAGCTTGGAAGGGGCGCAAACCTCCTTCTTC. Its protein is CASSLEGAQTSFF. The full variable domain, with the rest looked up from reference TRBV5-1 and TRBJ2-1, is KAGVTQTPRYLIKTRGQQVTLSCSPISGHRSVSWYQQTPGQGLQFLFEYFSETQRNKGNFPGRFSGRQFSNSRSEMNVSTLELGDSALYLCASSLEGAQTSFFGPGTRLTVL.

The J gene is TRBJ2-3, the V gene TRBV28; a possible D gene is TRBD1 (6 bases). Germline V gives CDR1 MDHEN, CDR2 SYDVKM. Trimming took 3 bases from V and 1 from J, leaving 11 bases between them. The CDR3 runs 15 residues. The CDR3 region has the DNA TGTGCCAGCAGTTTTCGGACAGAGGGCACAGATACGCAGTATTTT. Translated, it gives CASSFRTEGTDTQYF.

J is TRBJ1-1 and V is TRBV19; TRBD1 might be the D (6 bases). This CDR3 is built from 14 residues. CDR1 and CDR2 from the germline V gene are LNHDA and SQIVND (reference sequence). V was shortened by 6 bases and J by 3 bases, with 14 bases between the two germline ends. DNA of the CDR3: TGTGCCAGTAGCCTGGGACAAGGATACACTGAAGCTTTCTTT. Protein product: CASSLGQGYTEAFF.

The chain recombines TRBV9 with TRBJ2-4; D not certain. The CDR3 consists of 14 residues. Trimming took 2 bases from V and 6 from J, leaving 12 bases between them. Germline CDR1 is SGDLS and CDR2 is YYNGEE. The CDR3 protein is CASSVSPTSNIQYF. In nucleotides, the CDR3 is TGTGCCAGCAGCGTTAGCCCCACTTCAAACATTCAGTACTTC.

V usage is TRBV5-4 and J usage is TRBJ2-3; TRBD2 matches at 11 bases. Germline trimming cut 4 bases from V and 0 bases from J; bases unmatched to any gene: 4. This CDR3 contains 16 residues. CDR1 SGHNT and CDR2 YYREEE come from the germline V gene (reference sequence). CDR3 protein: CASSRGLAGSTDTQYF. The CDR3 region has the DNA TGTGCCAGCAGCCGAGGACTAGCGGGCAGCACAGATACGCAGTATTTT.

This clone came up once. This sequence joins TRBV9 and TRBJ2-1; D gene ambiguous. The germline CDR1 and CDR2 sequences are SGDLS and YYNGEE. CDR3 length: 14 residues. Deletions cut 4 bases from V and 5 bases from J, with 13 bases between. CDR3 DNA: TGTGCCAGCAGCCAAACCTCCCAGAACAATGAGCAGTTCTTC. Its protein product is CASSQTSQNNEQFF.